Described below is a single TCR beta chain sequence and its context. Authors' processing steps: The authors estimated nucleated cell counts from reference gene primer amplification. The repertoire was sequenced with immunoSEQ multiplex PCR; TCRdb's copy has only in-frame clones and lacks some. That table furnishes V, J and clone size, whereas the DNA furnished D and trimming. The sample includes about 29,000 clones, over 70% of them seen just once. CDR1 and CDR2 from the germline V gene are MRHNA and SNTAGT. V was pared by 3 bases and J by 7 bases, with 10 bases between. The CDR3 loop spans 13 amino acids. The entry originates in a study of blood T cell repertoires in COVID-19.

The sequence was obtained from a woman aged 70-85 years with active or convalescent COVID-19. Material: peripheral blood. This chain connects TRBV6-4 to TRBJ1-5; D is unclear. CDR3 protein: CASSEDGRQPQHF. The DNA of the CDR3 is TGTGCCAGCAGTGAAGATGGGAGGCAGCCCCAGCATTTT.